These T cell receptor beta chains were read from a single sample in a study of Ad26.COV2.S vaccination and SARS-CoV-2 variants. TCRdb's table, derived via immunoSEQ multiplex PCR, lists solely in-frame clones and lacks some. The profile shows some 410,000 clones, about 90% of them singletons. The source was peripheral blood, collected in a trial of Ad26.COV2.S vaccine versus placebo. The source of these receptors is a person between 18 and 59 years old who received the Ad26.COV2.S COVID-19 vaccine or a placebo. CDR3s include the opening cysteine and the closing phenylalanine or tryptophan. D genes are given only for firm matches. Clone size is shown for a subset of rows, as once, few, many or a class of expanded clone.

15 TRBJ2-3 . TRBV2 TRBD2 TGTGCCAGCAGTGCTGAGCGGGGGCGCACAGATACGCAGTATTTT CASSAERGRTDTQYF
14 TRBJ2-1 . TRBV19 TRBD2 TGTGCCAGTAGTGCCGGACTAGCGGGGTATGAGCAGTTCTTC CASSAGLAGYEQFF
15 TRBJ2-7 . TRBV2 TRBD2 TGTGCCAGCAGCGCGGGACTAGCGGGGGGCTACGAGCAGTACTTC CASSAGLAGGYEQYF
15 TRBJ2-1 . TRBV5-8 . TGTGCCAGCAGCTCGGGGGACTTCTCCTACAATGAGCAGTTCTTC CASSSGDFSYNEQFF
18 TRBJ2-6 . TRBV11-2 . TGTGCCAGCAGCTTAGGATGGGCAGTTCCCTCTGGGGCCAACGTCCTGACTTTC CASSLGWAVPSGANVLTF
12 TRBJ1-2 . TRBV7-2 . TGTGCCAGCAGTTCACAGGGTTATGGCTACACCTTC CASSSQGYGYTF
15 TRBJ2-5 . TRBV7-9 . TGTGCCAGCAGCTCCGGGCGGGGACCCCAAGAGACCCAGTACTTC CASSSGRGPQETQYF
17 TRBJ1-3 . TRBV5-6 . TGTGCCAGCAGCGTAACACCAGGGTATCACTCTGGAAACACCATATATTTT CASSVTPGYHSGNTIYF
16 TRBJ1-2 once TRBV5-5 TRBD1 TGTGCCAGCAGTCGGGACAGGGACAAAAGGGGCTATGGCTACACCTTC CASSRDRDKRGYGYTF
15 TRBJ2-4 . TRBV6-5 . TGTGCCAGCAGTATCGCTCTCCGGGGTGCAGCTATTCAGTACTTC CASSIALRGAAIQYF
14 TRBJ1-1 . TRBV2 . TGTGCCAGCAGTGAAGCGGACAGGAACACTGAAGCTTTCTTT CASSEADRNTEAFF
14 TRBJ2-1 . TRBV28 TRBD2 TGTGCCAGCAGCAAGGGACTAGTAATCAATGAGCAGTTCTTC CASSKGLVINEQFF
14 TRBJ2-7 . TRBV19 . TGTGCCAGTAGTATAGCCGTAGCCTCCTACGAGCAGTACTTC CASSIAVASYEQYF
14 TRBJ1-5 once TRBV3-1/TRBV3-2 . TGTGCCAGCAGCCAACAGGGGTCGAATCAGCCCCAGCATTTT CASSQQGSNQPQHF
17 TRBJ1-2 . TRBV15 TRBD1 TGTGCCACCAGCGGGACCGAAACAGGGGGAGGCGACTATGGCTACACCTTC CATSGTETGGGDYGYTF
15 TRBJ2-1 once TRBV7-2 . TGTGCCAGCAACCCAGAGGGGACAACTGACAATGAGCAGTTCTTC CASNPEGTTDNEQFF
14 TRBJ1-1 . TRBV19 . TGTGCCAGTAGTATACAGGCAACGGGCACTGAAGCTTTCTTT CASSIQATGTEAFF
13 TRBJ2-1 . TRBV7-2 . TGTGCCAGCAGCTTAGGGCAGAACAATGAGCAGTTCTTC CASSLGQNNEQFF
15 TRBJ2-5 . TRBV18 TRBD1 TGTGCCAGCTCACCAGACACGACAGGGAAGGAGACCCAGTACTTC CASSPDTTGKETQYF
16 TRBJ1-2 few TRBV19 TRBD1 TGTGCCAGTAGTGCCGGTACCCAGGGGGTTGACTATGGCTACACCTTC CASSAGTQGVDYGYTF
15 TRBJ2-5 . TRBV10-3 . TGTGCCATCAGTGAGTCTGTGGGGGGCAGGGAGACCCAGTACTTC CAISESVGGRETQYF
12 TRBJ1-1 . TRBV5-6 . TGTGCCAGCAGCCCCCTGGGCGGTGAAGCTTTCTTT CASSPLGGEAFF
15 TRBJ2-7 . TRBV7-2 TRBD1 TGTGCCAGCAGCTTAAAGGGACAGGGTTCCCTCGAGCAGTACTTC CASSLKGQGSLEQYF